A selection of T cell receptor beta chains follows, all from one sample in a study of T cells after yellow fever vaccination. TCRdb reanalysed the 5' RACE reads using MiXCR and keeps one entry per CDR3 protein. The data show hundreds of thousands of distinct CDR3 sequences, roughly 13% seen once. The sequencing used PBMCs, collected on the day of the yellow fever booster vaccination. These receptor sequences come from a man aged 25 to 40 who received the YFV17D yellow fever vaccine. CDR3s include the opening cysteine and the closing phenylalanine or tryptophan.

J gene | V gene | CDR3 length | CDR3 protein
TRBJ1-5 | TRBV6-5 | 15 | CASSTTGTRGGPQHF
TRBJ2-2 | TRBV5-4 | 16 | CASSGPGLADTGELFF
TRBJ2-1 | TRBV19 | 13 | CASRPRGGNEQFF
TRBJ1-6 | TRBV6-5 | 15 | CASSYGAGATSPLHF
TRBJ2-3 | TRBV30 | 15 | CAWSVPWSSGDTQYF
TRBJ2-5 | TRBV7-9 | 14 | CASTTYRAAETQYF
TRBJ2-1 | TRBV20-1 | 14 | CSARETSSYNEQFF
TRBJ2-3 | TRBV4-3 | 17 | CASSQPNLRGSTDTQYF
TRBJ2-7 | TRBV5-1 | 14 | CASSLVGGQYEQYF
TRBJ2-6 | TRBV5-5 | 18 | CASSLEQGILSGANVLTF
TRBJ2-7 | TRBV7-8 | 12 | CASRGSGDEQYF
TRBJ2-3 | TRBV4-2 | 17 | CASSRPPSSELSDTQYF
TRBJ2-2 | TRBV9 | 16 | CASSVEGASNTGELFF
TRBJ2-4 | TRBV15 | 16 | CATSRTGGSSKNIQYF
TRBJ2-7 | TRBV9 | 15 | CASSVAGSFSFEQYF
TRBJ2-5 | TRBV12-3/TRBV12-4 | 13 | CASSSGLVVTQYF
TRBJ2-3 | TRBV20-1 | 16 | CSARDLASGSTDTQYF
TRBJ1-6 | TRBV14 | 13 | CASSQVTGAPLHF
TRBJ2-3 | TRBV4-3 | 18 | CASSQDMLAGSVGDTQYF
TRBJ2-7 | TRBV4-3 | 14 | CASSQEQGGGEQYF
TRBJ2-1 | TRBV6-2/TRBV6-3 | 18 | CASSYPLLAGGGGNEQFF
TRBJ2-7 | TRBV19 | 14 | CASSMLGVSYEQYF
TRBJ2-2 | TRBV5-6 | 15 | CASSFRDRGTGELFF
TRBJ1-1 | TRBV6-2/TRBV6-3 | 14 | CASSWDRLNTEAFF
TRBJ2-1 | TRBV7-9 | 12 | CASSFASIEQFF
TRBJ2-3 | TRBV29-1 | 12 | CSADRGTDTQYF
TRBJ2-5 | TRBV19 | 14 | CASSDWMHVETQYF
TRBJ2-2 | TRBV5-1 | 15 | CASSWTSGSTGELFF
TRBJ1-4 | TRBV20-1 | 13 | CSAAKGGGEKLFF
TRBJ2-1 | TRBV5-1 | 16 | CASSLDTRPSYNEQFF
TRBJ2-7 | TRBV5-1 | 14 | CASSFTGKMNEQYF
TRBJ2-7 | TRBV5-1 | 15 | CASSRTSGNIYEQYF
TRBJ2-7 | TRBV11-2 | 14 | CASSFWSQAYEQYF
TRBJ1-5 | TRBV7-8 | 17 | CASSLGSGTSSNQPQHF
TRBJ2-7 | TRBV10-3 | 15 | CAIKDWPDGRDEQYF
TRBJ2-3 | TRBV2 | 14 | CATKPELSTDTQYF
TRBJ2-2 | TRBV12-3/TRBV12-4 | 13 | CASGGTNTGELFF
TRBJ2-1 | TRBV5-5 | 14 | CASRREWVHNEQFF
TRBJ2-3 | TRBV5-1 | 15 | CASSLASGTPDTQYF
TRBJ2-7 | TRBV5-1 | 16 | CASSLAPDRTSYEQYF
TRBJ1-2 | TRBV20-1 | 15 | CGASPVGQGASGYTF
TRBJ2-2 | TRBV11-2 | 16 | CASSPGGRVNTGELFF
TRBJ1-1 | TRBV14 | 14 | CASSLPTRNTEAFF
TRBJ1-6 | TRBV6-1 | 15 | CASSRRQGGDSPLHF
TRBJ2-5 | TRBV6-5 | 17 | CASSLDREHLAQETQYF
TRBJ2-1 | TRBV24-1 | 16 | CATSGPGRNSYNEQFF
TRBJ2-5 | TRBV5-6 | 17 | CASSLRSGRDHQETQYF
TRBJ1-1 | TRBV7-3 | 13 | CASSAQVNTEAFF
TRBJ2-7 | TRBV7-8 | 14 | CASSPPGRLYEQYF
TRBJ2-7 | TRBV5-1 | 15 | CASSLAAGGTYEQYF
TRBJ2-5 | TRBV6-6 | 13 | CASRGTGKETQYF
TRBJ2-3 | TRBV10-1 | 13 | CASSDQVTDTQYF
TRBJ2-2 | TRBV6-2/TRBV6-3 | 17 | CASSYVRTQANTGELFF
TRBJ2-7 | TRBV7-2 | 13 | CASSLGGLAAQYF
TRBJ2-1 | TRBV30 | 15 | CAWRAGLTVVGEQFF
TRBJ2-2 | TRBV9 | 14 | CASSGGGNTGELFF